This T cell receptor (beta chain) originates from a study of Ad26.COV2.S vaccination and SARS-CoV-2 variants. Germline CDR1 is LGHDT and CDR2 is YNNKEL (reference sequence). The length of the CDR3 is 12 residues. Trimming pared 4 bases from V and 15 bases from J, leaving 16 bases between. Generated by immunoSEQ multiplex PCR, the TCRdb table keeps only in-frame clones and is missing some. The data hold hundreds of thousands of clones, with about 93% observed a single time. Described treatment: approximately 18 received Ad26.COV2.S at low or high dose, single or two shots; 5 received placebo; per-sample allocation not given. Specimens were obtained on day 63 following the first vaccine or placebo injection. Donor was an adult aged 18-55 years in Boston.

This sample comprised peripheral blood, obtained in a trial of Ad26.COV2.S vaccine versus placebo. This receptor was obtained from a person aged 18-65 years who received the Ad26.COV2.S COVID-19 vaccine or a placebo. The genes are TRBV3-1 (or the pseudogene TRBV3-2) and TRBJ2-1; the D gene is possibly TRBD2 (7 bases). DNA of the CDR3: TGTGCCAGCAGCCGGATTAGGGGGGGAACGTTCTTC. This gives the protein CASSRIRGGTFF.